This TCR beta chain was recorded in a study of blood T cell repertoires in COVID-19. Study as a whole: Whether acute or convalescent, the COVID-19 samples came from the United States, Italy and Spain.

This clone was found a few times. The CDR3 runs to 12 residues. V lost 5 bases to trimming and J lost 8 bases, with 9 bases between them. Germline lookup yields CDR1 SNHLY and CDR2 FYNNEI. As originally analysed: Estimates of nucleated cell counts were drawn from the amplification of reference gene primers. Some clones are missing from TCRdb's copy, which holds only in-frame ones; the method was immunoSEQ multiplex PCR. That table supplies the V and J calls and clone size; D and trimming were determined from the DNA. Counted here are over 200,000 clones, about 88% occurring once; the ten biggest clones make up 1.5% to 2%.

The chain has TRBV2 and TRBJ2-2, with D perhaps matching TRBD2 (5 bases). The sequence came from a man aged 35-49 years with active or convalescent COVID-19. The material sequenced was peripheral blood. Written as DNA, the CDR3 is TGTGCCAGCAGTCCACCGGGGGGGGAGCTGTTTTTT. Translating it yields CASSPPGGELFF.